The clone carrying this T cell receptor beta chain has a handful of counts. The antigen is undetermined. The entry originates in a study of PD-1 blockade in mismatch repair-deficient tumors. Study-level information: Patients had over ten mismatch repair-deficient cancer types and were previously treated and progressing. The study's findings and limits: Rapid post-treatment expansion, then contraction, generally preceding radiologic response, marked tumor-resident clones.

Repertoires were generated with immunoSEQ multiplex PCR, while TCRdb's copy carries only in-frame clones and drops some. The profile covers fewer than 100,000 clones, with around 85% appearing a single time and just over 2.5% taken by the ten largest. This CDR3 region has 16 residues. Trimming pared 1 base from V and 2 bases from J, leaving 15 bases between. Germline V lookup: CDR1 SEHNR, CDR2 FQNEAQ (reference sequence). All patients were mismatch repair deficient, assessed by either PCR or immunohistochemistry. The TCR-sequenced patients were a few responders to pembrolizumab. The sequences come from peripheral blood, collected 12 weeks after starting pembrolizumab. This sequence originates from an adult with mismatch repair-deficient cancer. The gene calls are TRBV7-9 and TRBJ2-7; D gene unclear. The CDR3 protein is CASSLGPGRSTYEQYF. The CDR3 DNA sequence: TGTGCCAGCAGCTTAGGTCCCGGGCGATCGACCTACGAGCAGTACTTC.